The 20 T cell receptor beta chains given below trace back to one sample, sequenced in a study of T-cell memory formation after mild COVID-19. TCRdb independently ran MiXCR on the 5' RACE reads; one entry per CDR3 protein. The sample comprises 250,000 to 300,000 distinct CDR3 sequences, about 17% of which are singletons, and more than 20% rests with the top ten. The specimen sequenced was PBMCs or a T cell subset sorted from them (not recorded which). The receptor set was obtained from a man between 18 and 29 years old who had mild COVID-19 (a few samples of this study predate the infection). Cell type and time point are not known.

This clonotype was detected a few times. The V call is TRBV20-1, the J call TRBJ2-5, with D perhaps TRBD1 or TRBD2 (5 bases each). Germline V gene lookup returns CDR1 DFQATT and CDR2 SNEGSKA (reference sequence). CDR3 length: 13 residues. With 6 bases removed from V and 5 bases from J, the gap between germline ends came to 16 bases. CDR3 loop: CSAWTSGGETQYF. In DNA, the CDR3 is TGCAGTGCATGGACATCCGGCGGGGAGACCCAGTACTTC.

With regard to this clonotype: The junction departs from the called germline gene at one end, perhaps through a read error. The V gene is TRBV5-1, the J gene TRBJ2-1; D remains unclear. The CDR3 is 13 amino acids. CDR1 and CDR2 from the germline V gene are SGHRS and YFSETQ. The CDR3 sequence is CASSLTAVNEQFF. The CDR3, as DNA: TGTGCCAGCAGCTTGACGGCGGTCAACGAGCAGTTCTTC.

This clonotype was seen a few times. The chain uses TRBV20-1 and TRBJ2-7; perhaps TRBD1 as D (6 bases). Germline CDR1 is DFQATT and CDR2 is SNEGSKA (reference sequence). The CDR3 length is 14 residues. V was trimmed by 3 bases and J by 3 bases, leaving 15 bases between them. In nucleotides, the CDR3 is TGCAGTGCTAGTAGACTCAGGGGTATCTACGAGCAGTACGTC. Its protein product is CSASRLRGIYEQYV.

This CDR3 reads CASSYGKTRGAHGYTF. Written as DNA, the CDR3 is TGTGCCAGCAGTTACGGCAAGACGCGGGGAGCGCATGGCTACACCTTC. The V gene is TRBV6-6, the J gene TRBJ1-2; D unresolved. V dropped 2 bases and J dropped 6 bases, with 19 bases sitting between them. Germline loops: CDR1 MNHNY, CDR2 SVGAGI (reference sequence). This CDR3 spans 16 amino acids.

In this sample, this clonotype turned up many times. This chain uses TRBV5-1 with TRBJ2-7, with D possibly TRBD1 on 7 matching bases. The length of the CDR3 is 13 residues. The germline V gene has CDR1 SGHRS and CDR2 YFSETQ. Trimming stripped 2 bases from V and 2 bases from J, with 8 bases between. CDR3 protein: CASSFRGAYEQYF. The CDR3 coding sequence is TGCGCCAGCAGCTTCAGGGGGGCCTACGAGCAGTACTTC.

DNA of the CDR3: TGTGCCAGCAGTCGTGCTAGCGGCCAAGAGACCCAGTACTTC. Its protein product is CASSRASGQETQYF. The V call is TRBV6-2 or TRBV6-3, the J call TRBJ2-5; 7 bases agree with TRBD2. CDR1 and CDR2 from the germline V gene are MNHEY and SVGEGT. The CDR3 has 14 residues. Trimming removed 5 bases from V and 1 base from J; junction bases left unmatched: 4.

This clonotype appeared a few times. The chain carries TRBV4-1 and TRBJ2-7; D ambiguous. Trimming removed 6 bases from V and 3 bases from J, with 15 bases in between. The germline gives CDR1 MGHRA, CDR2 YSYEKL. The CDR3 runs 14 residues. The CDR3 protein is CASRPTSSFYEQYF. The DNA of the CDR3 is TGCGCCAGCAGGCCCACCTCGTCTTTCTACGAGCAGTACTTC.

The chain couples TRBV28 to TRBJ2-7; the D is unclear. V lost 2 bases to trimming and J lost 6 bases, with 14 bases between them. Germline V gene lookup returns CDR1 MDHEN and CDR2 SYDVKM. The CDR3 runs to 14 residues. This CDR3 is CASSLAGAPGEQYV. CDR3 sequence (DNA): TGTGCCAGCAGTTTAGCAGGAGCACCTGGCGAGCAGTACGTC.

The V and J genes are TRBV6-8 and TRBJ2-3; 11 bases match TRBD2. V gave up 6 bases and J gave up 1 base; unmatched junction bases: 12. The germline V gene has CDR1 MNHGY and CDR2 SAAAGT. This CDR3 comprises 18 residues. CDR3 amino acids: CASSPRASGGPGTDTQYF. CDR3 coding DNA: TGTGCCAGCAGCCCCAGGGCTAGCGGGGGGCCAGGCACAGATACGCAGTATTTT.

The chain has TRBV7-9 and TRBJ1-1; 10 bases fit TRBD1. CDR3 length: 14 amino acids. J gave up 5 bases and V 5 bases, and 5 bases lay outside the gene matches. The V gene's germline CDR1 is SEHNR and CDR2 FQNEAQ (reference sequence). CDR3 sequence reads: CASSRDRGSTEAFF. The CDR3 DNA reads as TGTGCCAGCAGCCGGGACAGGGGAAGTACTGAAGCTTTCTTT.

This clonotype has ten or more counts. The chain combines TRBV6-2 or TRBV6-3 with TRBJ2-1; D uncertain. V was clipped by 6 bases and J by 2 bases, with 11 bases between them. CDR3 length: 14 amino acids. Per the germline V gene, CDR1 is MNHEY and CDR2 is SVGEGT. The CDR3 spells CASSQDSPYNEQFF. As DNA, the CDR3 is TGTGCCAGCAGCCAAGACTCCCCCTACAATGAGCAGTTCTTC.

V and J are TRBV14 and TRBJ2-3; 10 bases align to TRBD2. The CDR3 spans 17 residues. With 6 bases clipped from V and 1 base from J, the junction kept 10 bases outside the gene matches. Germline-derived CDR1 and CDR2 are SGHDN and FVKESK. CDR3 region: CASSFWTSGVGTDTQYF. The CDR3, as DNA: TGTGCCAGCAGTTTTTGGACTAGCGGAGTGGGCACAGATACGCAGTATTTT.

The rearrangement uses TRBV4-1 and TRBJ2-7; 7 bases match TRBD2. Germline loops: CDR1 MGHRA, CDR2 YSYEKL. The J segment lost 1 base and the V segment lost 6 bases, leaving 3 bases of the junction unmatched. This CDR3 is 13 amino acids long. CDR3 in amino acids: CASSREVSYEQYF. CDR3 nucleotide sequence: TGCGCCAGCAGTCGGGAGGTGTCCTACGAGCAGTACTTC.

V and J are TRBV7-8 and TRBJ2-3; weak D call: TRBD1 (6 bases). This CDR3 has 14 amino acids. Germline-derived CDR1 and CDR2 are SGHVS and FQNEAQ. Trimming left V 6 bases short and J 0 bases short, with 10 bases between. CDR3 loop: CASRDRSSTDTQYF. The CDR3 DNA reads TGTGCCAGCAGGGACAGATCTAGCACAGATACGCAGTATTTT.

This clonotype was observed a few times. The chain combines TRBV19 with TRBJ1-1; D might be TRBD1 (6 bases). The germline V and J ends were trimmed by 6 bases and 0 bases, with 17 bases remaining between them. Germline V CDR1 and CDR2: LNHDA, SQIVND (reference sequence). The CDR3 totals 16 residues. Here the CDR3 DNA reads TGTGCCAGTAGCGGTTTCCCGACAGGCATGAACACTGAAGCTTTCTTT. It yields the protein CASSGFPTGMNTEAFF.

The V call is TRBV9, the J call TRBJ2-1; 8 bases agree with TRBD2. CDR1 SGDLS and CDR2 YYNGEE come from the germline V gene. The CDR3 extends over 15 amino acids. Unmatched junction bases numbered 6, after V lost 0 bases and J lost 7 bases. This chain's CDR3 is CASSVVGGAGNEQFF. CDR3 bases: TGTGCCAGCAGCGTAGTCGGGGGGGCCGGTAATGAGCAGTTCTTC.

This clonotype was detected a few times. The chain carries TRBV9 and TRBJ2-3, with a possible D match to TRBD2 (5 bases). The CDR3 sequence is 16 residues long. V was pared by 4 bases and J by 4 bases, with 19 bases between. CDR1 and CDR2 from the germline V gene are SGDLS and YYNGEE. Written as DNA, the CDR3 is TGTGCCAGCAGCAAAGGCGTTACCGGAGGATCAGATACGCAGTATTTT. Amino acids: CASSKGVTGGSDTQYF.

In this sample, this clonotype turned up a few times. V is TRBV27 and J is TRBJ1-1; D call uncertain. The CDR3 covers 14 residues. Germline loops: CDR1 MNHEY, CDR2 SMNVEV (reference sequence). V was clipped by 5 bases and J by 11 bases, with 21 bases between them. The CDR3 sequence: CASSPMSLGGRAFF. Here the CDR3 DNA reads TGTGCCAGCAGTCCTATGTCACTTGGAGGAAGGGCTTTCTTT.

Here the CDR3 DNA reads TGTGCCAGCAGGCAATCCGGGACTGGGGGAACCGGGGAGCTGTTTTTT. As protein: CASRQSGTGGTGELFF. V and J are TRBV12-3 or TRBV12-4 and TRBJ2-2, with D tentatively TRBD2 (6 bases). The CDR3 is made up of 16 amino acids. V dropped 6 bases and J dropped 5 bases, with 19 bases sitting between them.

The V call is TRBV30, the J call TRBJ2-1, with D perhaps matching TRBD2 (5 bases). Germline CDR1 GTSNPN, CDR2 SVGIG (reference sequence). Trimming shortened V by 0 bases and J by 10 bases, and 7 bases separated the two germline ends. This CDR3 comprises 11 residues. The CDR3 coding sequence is TGTGCCTGGAGTGTCTGGGAGGAGCAGTTCTTC. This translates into CAWSVWEEQFF. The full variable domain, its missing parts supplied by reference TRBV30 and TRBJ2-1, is SQTIHQWPATLVQPVGSPLSLECTVEGTSNPNLYWYRQAAGRGLQLLFYSVGIGQISSEVPQNLSASRPQDRQFILSSKKLLLSDSGFYLCAWSVWEEQFFGPGTRLTVL.